A selection of T cell receptor beta chains follows, all from one sample in a study of blood T cell repertoires in COVID-19. Measured with immunoSEQ multiplex PCR; TCRdb has only the in-frame clones, and not every one. The sample has 380,000 or so clones; about 80% are singletons. Sequencing was performed on peripheral blood. The receptors come from a human donor with acute or convalescent COVID-19. The donor label of this sample is uncertain. CDR3s include the opening cysteine and the closing phenylalanine or tryptophan. D genes are given only for firm matches. A clone size is listed for some rows: how often the clone was seen (once, few, many), or a class if it is expanded.

>NA|TRBJ2-1|TRBV6-5|NA
TGTGCCAGCAGTTACTCTCGACTAGGAGCGAATGAGCAGTTCTTC
CASSYSRLGANEQFF
>NA|TRBJ1-2|TRBV9|NA
TGTGCCAGCAGCCTCCCGGGGGGTCCGAACTATGGCTACACCTTC
CASSLPGGPNYGYTF
>NA|TRBJ2-2|TRBV5-1|TRBD1
TGCGCCAGCAGAAGACAGGGGCAGAACACCGGGGAGCTGTTTTTT
CASRRQGQNTGELFF
>NA|TRBJ2-2|TRBV2|TRBD1
TGTGCCAGCATTTTCGGACAGGGAAACACCGGGGAGCTGTTTTTT
CASIFGQGNTGELFF
>NA|TRBJ2-6|TRBV19|NA
TGTGCCAGTAGTATATGGACTTCGACCTCTGGGGCCAACGTCCTGACTTTC
CASSIWTSTSGANVLTF
>few|TRBJ1-3|TRBV12-3/TRBV12-4|NA
TGTGCCAGCAGTTTTTGGAGTCGAAACACCATATATTTT
CASSFWSRNTIYF
>NA|TRBJ2-5|TRBV3-1/TRBV3-2|NA
TGTGCCAGCAGACAGGGGGGGGGAGAGACCCAGTACTTC
CASRQGGGETQYF
>NA|TRBJ2-3|TRBV4-1|TRBD2
TGCGCCAGCAGCCAAGACAGGCGGGGGGTCACAGATACGCAGTATTTT
CASSQDRRGVTDTQYF
>NA|TRBJ1-2|TRBV29-1|TRBD1
TGCAGCGTTGACCCGACAGGGGGCGGCTATGGCTACACCTTC
CSVDPTGGGYGYTF
>NA|TRBJ2-5|TRBV3-1/TRBV3-2|NA
TGTGCCAGCAGCCAAGTGGTGAGGACCCAGTACTTC
CASSQVVRTQYF
>NA|TRBJ2-2|TRBV13|TRBD1
TGTGCCAGCAGCCACCAGGGGCAGGGGGATGAGGACACCGGGGAGCTGTTTTTT
CASSHQGQGDEDTGELFF
>NA|TRBJ2-7|TRBV21-1|NA
TGTGCCAGCAGCAAACACTCCACAGGTCCCTACGAGCAGTACTTC
CASSKHSTGPYEQYF
>NA|TRBJ1-1|TRBV18|TRBD1
TGTGCCAGCTCACCCCGGGACAGGGGAGTCCTTAACACTGAAGCTTTCTTT
CASSPRDRGVLNTEAFF
>NA|TRBJ1-2|TRBV6-5|NA
TGTGCCAGCAGTTACTCGATCGCAGCGTCCTATGGCTACACCTTC
CASSYSIAASYGYTF
>NA|TRBJ1-3|TRBV28|NA
TGTGCCAGCAGTGCAGGGTCCCTTTACCAAAACACCATATATTTT
CASSAGSLYQNTIYF
>once|TRBJ2-7|TRBV19|NA
TGTGCCAGTAGTATCTCGGGTCGAGCCTCCGATCGGGAGCAGTACTTC
CASSISGRASDREQYF
>NA|TRBJ1-2|TRBV6-6|TRBD1
TGTGCCAGCAGTTACGGGACAGTTGACTATGGCTACACCTTC
CASSYGTVDYGYTF
>NA|TRBJ2-3|TRBV19|TRBD2
TGTGCCAGTAGCCCACTAGCGGGAGATTCAGATACGCAGTATTTT
CASSPLAGDSDTQYF
>NA|TRBJ2-1|TRBV11-2|TRBD2
TGTGCCAGCAGGCTAGCGGGAGGCCAGAGCTCCTACAATGAGCAGTTCTTC
CASRLAGGQSSYNEQFF
>NA|TRBJ2-2|TRBV15|NA
TGTGCCACCAGCAGCAACAGGGCGAACACCGGGGAGCTGTTTTTT
CATSSNRANTGELFF
>NA|TRBJ1-1|TRBV3-1/TRBV3-2|TRBD1
TGTGCCAGCAGCCGACGACAGGGATCGGGCACTGAAGCTTTCTTT
CASSRRQGSGTEAFF
>NA|TRBJ2-3|TRBV5-1|NA
TGCGCCAGCAGCGCGGGGCCTACTAGCACAGATACGCAGTATTTT
CASSAGPTSTDTQYF
>few|TRBJ2-2|TRBV25-1|TRBD1
TGTGCCAGCACAAAACAGGGGGCGACCGGGGAGCTGTTTTTT
CASTKQGATGELFF
>NA|TRBJ1-2|TRBV18|NA
TGTGCCAGCTCACCATCCGACAATTTAAACTATGGCTACACCTTC
CASSPSDNLNYGYTF
>NA|TRBJ2-3|TRBV7-2|TRBD2
TGTGCCAGCAGCTTGAGAGCGGGAGGCCGCACAGATACGCAGTATTTT
CASSLRAGGRTDTQYF
>NA|TRBJ1-5|TRBV20-1|NA
TGCAGTGCTAGTTACAGCAACAATCAGCCCCAGCATTTT
CSASYSNNQPQHF
>NA|TRBJ1-6|TRBV6-5|NA
TGTGCCAGCAGTATAGGGGGTACGGGATCACCCCTCCACTTT
CASSIGGTGSPLHF
>NA|TRBJ1-5|TRBV12-3/TRBV12-4|NA
TGTGCCAGCAGTTCGGGGGTCCATCAGCCCCAGCATTTT
CASSSGVHQPQHF
>NA|TRBJ1-5|TRBV18|TRBD1
TGTGCCAGCTCACCGCGGGACAGATTTAATCAGCCCCAGCATTTT
CASSPRDRFNQPQHF
>NA|TRBJ2-7|TRBV5-4|TRBD2
TGTGCCAGCAGCTCGACTAGCGGGGGAGTCATCATCGAGCAGTACTTC
CASSSTSGGVIIEQYF
>NA|TRBJ2-2|TRBV18|NA
TGTGCCAGCTCAGACTCGATCCCTAACACCGGGGAGCTGTTTTTT
CASSDSIPNTGELFF
>NA|TRBJ1-2|TRBV30|NA
TGTGCCTGGAGTGTAAGGGGCAGGGGTCAAAACTATGGCTACACCTTC
CAWSVRGRGQNYGYTF
>NA|TRBJ1-1|TRBV29-1|NA
TGCAGCTACGGGAGGAACACTGAAGCTTTCTTT
CSYGRNTEAFF